A single sample gave rise to the 13 T cell receptor beta chains below, sequenced in a study of shared clonotypes between healthy human individuals (dated by TCRdb to 2019 to 2021). The library was obtained by the immunoSEQ multiplex PCR assay. TCRdb mirrors the immuneACCESS table, restricted to in-frame sequences. Some clones are absent from its copies; in checked studies, under half trace to an unresolved V gene, and the reason for the others is unknown. In all, the sample holds 520,000 or so clones, and 79% of those were seen once. The top ten hold approximately 12% of the sample. The material sequenced was PBMCs. The receptors stem from a woman in her thirties or forties in good health. Some clones in this sample may be carry-over from other donors' samples.

V is TRBV30 and J is TRBJ2-2; D gene unclear. The V and J ends lost 0 bases and 1 base respectively, with 6 bases between them. CDR3 length: 14 residues. The germline V gene has CDR1 GTSNPN and CDR2 SVGIG (reference sequence). The CDR3 spells CAWSVVKNTGELFF. The CDR3 DNA is TGTGCCTGGAGTGTGGTGAAGAACACCGGGGAGCTGTTTTTT.

The rearrangement joins TRBV6-1 to TRBJ2-3; 7 bases are a match to TRBD2. The trim removed 3 bases at V and 4 bases at J, leaving 10 bases unmatched. This CDR3 has 16 residues. Germline V lookup: CDR1 MNHNS, CDR2 SASEGT. The CDR3 is CASSERLARFPDTQYF. CDR3 DNA sequence: TGTGCCAGCAGTGAGAGACTAGCAAGGTTCCCAGATACGCAGTATTTT.

The rearrangement uses TRBV19 and TRBJ2-1; 8 bases fit TRBD2. The CDR3 totals 14 residues. Germline V gene data show CDR1 as LNHDA and CDR2 as SQIVND (reference sequence). Trimming cost V 7 bases and J 0 bases; bases outside gene matches: 2. In DNA, the CDR3 is TGTGCCAGTATAGCGGGGAACTCCTACAATGAGCAGTTCTTC. Its protein is CASIAGNSYNEQFF.

Worth noting for this clone: In the same sample, other DNA sequences code for this CDR3. This chain uses TRBV7-8 with TRBJ1-5, with 8 nucleotides matching TRBD1. The length of the CDR3 is 15 residues. The V gene's germline CDR1 is SGHVS and CDR2 FQNEAQ. The trim removed 4 bases at V and 4 bases at J, leaving 6 bases unmatched. CDR3 in amino acids: CASSWGTGPNQPQHF. DNA for the CDR3: TGTGCCAGCAGCTGGGGGACAGGACCAAATCAGCCCCAGCATTTT.

This clone was recorded once. The rearrangement uses TRBV7-9 and TRBJ2-3, with TRBD2 matching 9 bases. Losses at the gene ends were 5 bases for V and 4 bases for J; bases not matched to a gene: 4. The V gene's germline CDR1 is SEHNR and CDR2 FQNEAQ (reference sequence). The CDR3 loop spans 14 amino acids. The CDR3, as DNA: TGTGCCAGCAGCCCTTCTAGCGGGGCAGATACGCAGTATTTT. This gives the protein CASSPSSGADTQYF.

The chain is built from TRBV6-6 and TRBJ1-4, with D uncertain. Trimming shortened V by 2 bases and J by 5 bases, and 9 bases separated the two germline ends. CDR3 size: 14 residues. Germline V gene sequence: CDR1 MNHNY, CDR2 SVGAGI (reference sequence). In nucleotides, the CDR3 is TGTGCCAGCAGTTACCCAGGACGGAATGAAAAACTGTTTTTT. This encodes CASSYPGRNEKLFF.

This clone was seen at least ten times. The chain links TRBV5-1 to TRBJ2-2, with 9 bases identical to TRBD2. The CDR3 sequence is 16 residues long. V shed 4 bases, J shed 3 bases, and the junction held 7 bases outside the gene matches. Germline CDR1 and CDR2: SGHRS and YFSETQ. The CDR3 coding sequence is TGCGCCAGCAGCAAACGGACTAGCGAGTACACCGGGGAGCTGTTTTTT. It encodes CASSKRTSEYTGELFF.

This clone appeared a few times. V gene TRBV6-1 combines with J gene TRBJ1-2; 8 bases are shared with TRBD1. V lost 6 bases to trimming and J lost 0 bases; unmatched junction nucleotides: 3. The CDR3 has 14 amino acids. Germline CDR1 is MNHNS and CDR2 is SASEGT. The CDR3 DNA reads as TGTGCCAGCAGCAGACAGGGGACTAACTATGGCTACACCTTC. Translating gives CASSRQGTNYGYTF.

The genes are TRBV11-2 and TRBJ2-1, with D tentatively TRBD1 (6 bases). This CDR3 spans 13 amino acids. Germline V gene sequence: CDR1 SGHAT, CDR2 FQNNGV. With 1 base removed from V and 16 bases from J, the gap between germline ends came to 17 bases. CDR3 nucleotides: TGTGCCAGCAGCTTAGCTGGGGGCAGCCGCTTCTTCTTC. This gives the protein CASSLAGGSRFFF.

This clone was seen a few times. This chain connects TRBV11-2 to TRBJ1-1; TRBD1 is a possible D gene (6 bases). The CDR3 extends over 13 amino acids. CDR1 and CDR2 from the germline V gene are SGHAT and FQNNGV. Trimming removed 8 bases from V and 1 base from J, with 11 bases in between. The CDR3 here is CASGRQANTEAFF. Written as DNA, the CDR3 is TGTGCCAGCGGAAGACAGGCGAACACTGAAGCTTTCTTT.

This chain connects TRBV7-2 to TRBJ1-3; D not certain. CDR3 length: 16 amino acids. Germline CDR1 is SGHTA and CDR2 is FQGNSA. Trimming took 1 base from V and 2 from J, leaving 12 bases between them. CDR3 DNA: TGTGCCAGCAGCTTAGGAGGGAGTCAGCCTGGAAACACCATATATTTT. This translates into CASSLGGSQPGNTIYF. The variable domain in full, completed from reference TRBV7-2 and TRBJ1-3, reads GAGVSQSPSNKVTEKGKDVELRCDPISGHTALYWYRQSLGQGLEFLIYFQGNSAPDKSGLPSDRFSAERTGGSVSTLTIQRTQQEDSAVYLCASSLGGSQPGNTIYFGEGSWLTVV.

CDR3 in amino acids: CASSPEHGIEQFF. As DNA, the CDR3 is TGCGCCAGCAGCCCTGAACACGGGATTGAGCAGTTCTTC. The chain is built from TRBV5-1 and TRBJ2-1; TRBD2 might be the D (5 bases). The V end lost 4 bases, the J end lost 9 bases, and 14 bases lay between the germline ends. The CDR3 consists of 13 residues. Germline values: CDR1 SGHRS, CDR2 YFSETQ.

In this sample, this clone turned up a few times. This may arise from a read error, as a much more abundant clone is one base away. This same CDR3 is encoded by further DNA sequences in the sample. The J gene is TRBJ1-5, the V gene TRBV7-3; D is unresolved. The CDR3 length is 11 residues. From germline, CDR1 is SGHTA and CDR2 FQGTGA. V was trimmed by 3 bases and J by 3 bases, leaving 0 bases between them. CDR3 sequence (DNA): TGTGCCAGCAGCTTCAATCAGCCCCAGCATTTT. Translating it yields CASSFNQPQHF.